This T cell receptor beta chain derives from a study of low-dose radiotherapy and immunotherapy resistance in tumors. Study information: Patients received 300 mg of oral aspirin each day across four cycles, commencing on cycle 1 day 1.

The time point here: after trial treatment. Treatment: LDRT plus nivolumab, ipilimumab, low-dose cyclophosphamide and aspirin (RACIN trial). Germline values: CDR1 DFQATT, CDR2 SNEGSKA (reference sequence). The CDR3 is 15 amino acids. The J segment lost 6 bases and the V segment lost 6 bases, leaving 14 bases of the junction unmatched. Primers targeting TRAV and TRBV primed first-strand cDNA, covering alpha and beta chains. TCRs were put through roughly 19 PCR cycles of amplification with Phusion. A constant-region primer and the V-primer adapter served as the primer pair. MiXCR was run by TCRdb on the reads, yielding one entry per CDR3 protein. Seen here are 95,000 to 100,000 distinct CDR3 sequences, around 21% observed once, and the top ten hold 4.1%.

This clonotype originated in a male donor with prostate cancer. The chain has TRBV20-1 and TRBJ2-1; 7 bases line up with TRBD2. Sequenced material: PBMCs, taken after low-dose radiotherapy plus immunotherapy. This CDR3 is CSAAKAGGGSNEQFF. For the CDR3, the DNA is TGCAGTGCGGCCAAGGCTGGGGGGGGGTCCAATGAGCAGTTCTTC.